This T cell receptor beta chain was retrieved from a study of cytomegalovirus exposure and HLA in healthy donors. PCR employed 60 Vbeta and 13 Jbeta primers. Sequencing was performed with immunoSEQ multiplex PCR; in TCRdb, only in-frame clones are kept and a portion is missing. The sample includes about 190,000 clones, 82% of them seen just once. The receptor was isolated from a woman aged 18-29 years in good health and CMV-seronegative. Specimen: PBMCs.

The CDR3 loop is CASSMQGDDTGELFF. CDR3 in DNA: TGTGCCAGTAGTATGCAGGGGGATGACACCGGGGAGCTGTTTTTT. The chain is built from TRBV19 and TRBJ2-2; 7 bases are a match to TRBD1. J was trimmed by 3 bases and V by 3 bases; bases with no gene match: 4. Germline CDR1 and CDR2: LNHDA and SQIVND (reference sequence). This CDR3 is built from 15 residues.